These T cell receptor beta chains were read from a single sample in a study of Ad26.COV2.S vaccination and SARS-CoV-2 variants. Assay used: immunoSEQ multiplex PCR; TCRdb lists only in-frame clones, some missing. The data hold 350,000 to 550,000 clones, with 89% observed a single time. Sequenced material: peripheral blood, taken in a trial of Ad26.COV2.S vaccine versus placebo. All receptors come from a person between 18 and 65 years old who received the Ad26.COV2.S COVID-19 vaccine or a placebo. CDR3s include the opening cysteine and the closing phenylalanine or tryptophan. The size entry is marked missing in some rows and otherwise reads once, few, many or a size class.

clone size	V gene	J gene	CDR3 protein
NA	TRBV5-1	TRBJ1-1	CASSPRLTSRNTEAFF
NA	TRBV19	TRBJ1-5	CASSIRDSNQPQHF
NA	TRBV5-4	TRBJ2-7	CASTDLQGAHEQYF
NA	TRBV14	TRBJ1-2	CASSIKTLYGYTF
few	TRBV2	TRBJ1-5	CASSKFDGGSNQPQHF
NA	TRBV7-2	TRBJ1-2	CASSPGWGQGSGYTF
NA	TRBV5-1	TRBJ2-3	CASSLETSGWGDTQYF
NA	TRBV5-5	TRBJ1-2	CASSRTRDPGTRGYTF
NA	TRBV7-2	TRBJ2-1	CASSLGSALGLREQFF
NA	TRBV6-6	TRBJ1-5	CASSIRQVGNQPQHF
few	TRBV7-2	TRBJ1-5	CASRAGLSNQPQHF
NA	TRBV6-6	TRBJ2-3	CASSYPEEAYTDTQYF
NA	TRBV7-3	TRBJ2-3	CASSPRLEGDTQYF
NA	TRBV5-1	TRBJ1-1	CASNPGGPHQNTEAFF
once	TRBV6-6	TRBJ2-6	CASSRSYGQSLSGANVLTF
NA	TRBV28	TRBJ1-4	CASSRSGPTWGKLFF
NA	TRBV12-3/TRBV12-4	TRBJ2-5	CASSSLQTQYF
NA	TRBV18	TRBJ2-5	CASSHETVETQYF
NA	TRBV6-1	TRBJ2-1	CASSENPGTYNEQFF
NA	TRBV9	TRBJ1-1	CASSVDGQGGGTEAFF
NA	TRBV11-3	TRBJ2-3	CASSLVWGKDTQYF
NA	TRBV5-4	TRBJ2-3	CASSTKTSGGTDTQYF
NA	TRBV6-5	TRBJ2-7	CASTKQGISYEQYF
NA	TRBV7-2	TRBJ1-5	CASSSRTGIFQPQHF
NA	TRBV7-2	TRBJ1-3	CASSDASHGNTIYF
NA	TRBV6-2/TRBV6-3	TRBJ1-5	CASSRSRVGNQPQHF
NA	TRBV11-3	TRBJ1-4	CASSRDRPEELFF
once	TRBV19	TRBJ2-3	CASSTRTAYNPQYF